One TCR beta chain is described in this entry. The cohort comprised adults aged roughly 18 to 100 years residing in about two dozen US areas. Recovery meant two consecutive negative NP/OP PCR tests, professional clearance, or resolved symptoms. V dropped 2 bases and J dropped 0 bases, with 6 bases sitting between them. Germline V lookup: CDR1 SGHRS, CDR2 YFSETQ. This CDR3 region has 13 residues. This sample stems from a study of blood T cell repertoires in COVID-19. Study-wide background: PBMCs, B-cell-depleted T cells, or T cells provided the cDNA or gDNA that made up the material.

In the authors' methods: Estimation of nucleated cell counts relied on the amplification of reference gene primers. The table came from immunoSEQ multiplex PCR; TCRdb's copy has only in-frame clones and leaves some out. For V, J and clone size, that table is used; D and trimming come from the DNA. The sample holds some 310,000 clones, 85% to 90% seen once. The sequence derives from a woman younger than 45 who had recovered from COVID-19. This chain uses TRBV5-1 with TRBJ2-7; D gene ambiguous. The sample taken for sequencing was PBMCs or T cells enriched from blood (not recorded which). The CDR3 DNA is TGCGCCAGCAGCTTTACGAGCTCCTACGAGCAGTACTTC. Translating gives CASSFTSSYEQYF.